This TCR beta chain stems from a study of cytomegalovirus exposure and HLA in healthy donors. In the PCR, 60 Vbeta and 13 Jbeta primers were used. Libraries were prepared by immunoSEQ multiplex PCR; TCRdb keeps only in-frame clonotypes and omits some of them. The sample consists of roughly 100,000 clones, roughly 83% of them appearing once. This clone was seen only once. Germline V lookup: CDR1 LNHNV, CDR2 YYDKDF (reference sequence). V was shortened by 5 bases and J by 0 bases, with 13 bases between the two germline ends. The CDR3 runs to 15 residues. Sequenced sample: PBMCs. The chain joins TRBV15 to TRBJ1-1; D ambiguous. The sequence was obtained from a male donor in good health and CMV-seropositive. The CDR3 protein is CATSVNPSVNTEAFF. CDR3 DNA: TGTGCCACCAGCGTAAACCCCTCAGTGAACACTGAAGCTTTCTTT.